This T cell receptor (beta chain) was sequenced for a study of technical replicates of blood from several donors. CDR3 length: 14 amino acids. CDR1 and CDR2 from the germline V gene are KGHSH and LQKENI. Sequencing was performed with immunoSEQ multiplex PCR; in TCRdb, only in-frame clones are kept and a portion is missing. This sample has 35,000 to 50,000 clones; 96% occur once, and the top ten carry about 0.38%. Points on this clone: The junction departs from the called germline gene at one end, perhaps through a read error.

The receptor comes from a human donor in good health. The sample consisted of T cells isolated from PBMCs. The J gene is TRBJ1-5, the V gene TRBV18; no clear D. The CDR3 spells CANSPPISNQPQHF. The CDR3 nucleotides are TGTGCCAACTCACCACCCATTAGCAATCAGCCCCAGCATTTT.